Detailed here is one T cell receptor (beta chain). The CDR3 consists of 16 residues. V lost 5 bases to trimming and J lost 7 bases; unmatched junction nucleotides: 11. From germline, CDR1 is SEHNR and CDR2 FQNEAQ (reference sequence). The sample belongs to a study of cytomegalovirus exposure and HLA in healthy donors. Study overall: Inside one of the first data releases sat around 85 million unique TCRs taken from HLA-typed donors.

The PCR contained 60 Vbeta and 13 Jbeta primers. Measured with immunoSEQ multiplex PCR; TCRdb has only the in-frame clones, and not every one. The sample lists about 120,000 clones, about two thirds occurring once. The specimen was PBMCs. This sequence was found in a man under 40 in good health and CMV-seronegative. The V gene is TRBV7-9, the J gene TRBJ2-1; 10 nucleotides line up with TRBD2. CDR3 in DNA: TGTGCCAGCAGCCCCCCCGGGGCTAGCGGGGGAAATGAGCAGTTCTTC. Translation: CASSPPGASGGNEQFF.